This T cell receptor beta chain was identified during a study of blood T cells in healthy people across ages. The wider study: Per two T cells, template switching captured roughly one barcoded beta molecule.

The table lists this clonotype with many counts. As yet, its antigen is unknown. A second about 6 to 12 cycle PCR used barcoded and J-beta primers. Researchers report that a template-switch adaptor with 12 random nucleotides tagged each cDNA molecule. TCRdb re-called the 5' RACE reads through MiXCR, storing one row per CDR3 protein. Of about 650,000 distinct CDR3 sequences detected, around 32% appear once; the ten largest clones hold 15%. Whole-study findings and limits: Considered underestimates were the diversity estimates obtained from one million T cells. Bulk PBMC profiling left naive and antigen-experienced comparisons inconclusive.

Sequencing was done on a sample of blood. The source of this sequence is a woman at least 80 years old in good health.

The CDR3 coding sequence is TGCGCCAGCAGCTTGGACAGGCCTTCCGAGCAGTACTTC. Amino acids: CASSLDRPSEQYF. The chain joins TRBV5-1 to TRBJ2-7; maybe TRBD1 (5 bases). This CDR3 is 13 amino acids long. The V and J ends lost 0 bases and 6 bases respectively, with 10 bases between them. Looked up from germline, CDR1 is SGHRS and CDR2 is YFSETQ.